The 30 T cell receptor beta chains given below trace back to one sample, sequenced in a study of blood T cells in healthy people across ages. Primers used in a second PCR of roughly 7 to 12 cycles were a sample-barcoded 5' primer and a J-beta primer mix. TCRdb re-called the 5' RACE reads with MiXCR, one entry per CDR3 protein. The sample includes 650,000 to 700,000 distinct CDR3 sequences, approximately 29% of them seen just once. Sequencing input: blood. The receptors originated from a woman over 75 in good health.

This clonotype was seen ten or more times. This chain uses TRBV5-1 with TRBJ1-2, with 7 bases that match TRBD1. The CDR3 extends over 15 amino acids. In germline, CDR1 is SGHRS, CDR2 YFSETQ. V dropped 5 bases and J dropped 8; count of bases not matched to a gene: 15. CDR3 sequence (DNA): TGCGCCAGCAGATACTCACCTACAGGGGAGGAAGGCTACACCTTC. As protein: CASRYSPTGEEGYTF.

V usage is TRBV18 and J usage is TRBJ1-4, with 12 bases identical to TRBD1. Per germline, CDR1 KGHSH and CDR2 LQKENI. This CDR3 region has 15 residues. V was clipped by 3 bases and J by 8 bases; unmatched bases: 4. The CDR3 DNA is TGTGCCAGCTCACCGGGACAGGGGGCAAACGAAAAACTGTTTTTT. Translating gives CASSPGQGANEKLFF.

With regard to this clonotype: A single base separates this from a much larger clone, so it may be a read error. This chain links TRBV20-1 with TRBJ2-5; D is possibly TRBD2 (5 bases). Per germline, CDR1 DFQATT and CDR2 SNEGSKA (reference sequence). The CDR3 extends over 12 amino acids. CDR3 nucleotides: TGCAGGGCTAGTTACGGGGAAGGGACCCAGTACTTC. It codes for CRASYGEGTQYF.

This clonotype was seen repeatedly, ten times or more. The chain uses TRBV28 and TRBJ2-3, with D possibly TRBD2 on 6 matching bases. V lost 5 bases and J lost 3, with 18 bases in between. Germline V gene lookup returns CDR1 MDHEN and CDR2 SYDVKM. There are 16 residues in the CDR3. As DNA, the CDR3 is TGTGCCAGCAGTCCCTCGACGTTGGGGGGTACAGATACGCAGTATTTT. This gives the protein CASSPSTLGGTDTQYF.

This clonotype was seen many times. This sequence joins TRBV12-3 or TRBV12-4 and TRBJ2-1; 12 bases line up with TRBD2. This CDR3 is 19 amino acids long. V was pared by 2 bases and J by 7 bases, with 15 bases of the junction left unmatched. The CDR3 sequence: CASSLRSGASGGAYNEQFF. Here the CDR3 DNA reads TGTGCCAGCAGTTTACGTTCCGGGGCTAGCGGGGGGGCGTATAATGAGCAGTTCTTC.

For this clonotype: A much more abundant neighbour one base away suggests this may be a read error. This chain joins TRBV30 and TRBJ2-3, with D possibly TRBD1 on 6 matching bases. The CDR3 is 14 residues long. Germline CDR1 is GTSNPN and CDR2 is SVGIG (reference sequence). The CDR3 loop reads CAWSPGVGVDAQYF. CDR3 nucleotide sequence: TGTGCCTGGAGTCCAGGGGTAGGTGTAGATGCGCAGTATTTT.

This clonotype was counted only a few times. This sequence may be a read error, since a much larger clone differs from it by one base. The gene calls are TRBV9 and TRBJ2-1, with 7 bases aligning to TRBD1. The J segment lost 2 bases and the V segment lost 3 bases, leaving 5 bases of the junction unmatched. Germline V gives CDR1 SGDLS, CDR2 YYNGEE. CDR3 length equals 15 residues. CDR3 DNA: TGTGCCAGCAGCGGGACAGGACATACCTACAATGAGCAGTTCTTC. It codes for CASSGTGHTYNEQFF.

This clonotype has a handful of counts. This chain connects TRBV6-5 to TRBJ1-1; weak D call: TRBD1 (5 bases). Germline V lookup: CDR1 MNHEY, CDR2 SVGAGI. Between the trimmed V and J ends, which lost 5 bases and 2 bases, there was a span of 15 bases. CDR3 length equals 15 residues. DNA for the CDR3: TGTGCCAGCAGTGACCCGGGACGGAAAAACACTGAAGCTTTCTTT. It is translated as CASSDPGRKNTEAFF.

On this clonotype itself: The junction does not match germline at one end; this may be a read error. The chain joins TRBV11-2 to TRBJ1-2, with D tentatively TRBD1 (5 bases). The CDR3 is made up of 17 amino acids. The germline V gene has CDR1 SGHAT and CDR2 FQNNGV. The CDR3 protein is CASSLDPLTGLNCGYTF. The CDR3 DNA sequence: TGTGCCAGCAGCTTAGATCCCCTAACAGGCTTAAACTGTGGCTACACCTTC. The variable domain in full, completed from reference TRBV11-2 and TRBJ1-2, reads EAGVAQSPRYKIIEKRQSVAFWCNPISGHATLYWYQQILGQGPKLLIQFQNNGVVDDSQLPKDRFSAERLKGVDSTLKIQPAKLEDSAVYLCASSLDPLTGLNCGYTFGSGTRLTVV.

The chain carries TRBV13 and TRBJ1-1; D unresolved. The CDR3 covers 14 residues. Trimming took off 5 bases at V and 4 bases at J, with 14 bases between the two ends. From germline, CDR1 is PRHDT and CDR2 FYEKMQ (reference sequence). CDR3 in amino acids: CASSAREMSTEAFF. The CDR3 DNA reads TGTGCCAGCAGCGCCCGGGAAATGAGCACTGAAGCTTTCTTT.

This sequence joins TRBV7-2 and TRBJ2-2; D tentatively fits TRBD1 or TRBD2 (5 bases each). Deletions cut 11 bases from V and 2 bases from J, with 15 bases between. CDR3 length: 14 residues. Germline CDR1 is SGHTA and CDR2 is FQGNSA. CDR3 nucleotide sequence: TGTGCCGGGAGTACAGGATCCAACACCGGGGAGCTGTTTTTT. This sequence encodes CAGSTGSNTGELFF.

This clonotype has just a few counts. V and J are TRBV6-1 and TRBJ1-1; 7 bases map to TRBD1. Germline loops: CDR1 MNHNS, CDR2 SASEGT. V lost 7 bases to trimming and J lost 1 base; unmatched junction nucleotides: 6. The CDR3 consists of 14 residues. CDR3 in DNA: TGTGCCAGCAACCCCAGACAGGGGAACACTGAAGCTTTCTTT. Translation: CASNPRQGNTEAFF.

This clonotype was seen ten or more times. This rearrangement joins TRBV5-1 to TRBJ2-3; a possible D gene is TRBD1 (6 bases). Germline V gene data show CDR1 as SGHRS and CDR2 as YFSETQ. The germline V and J ends were trimmed by 5 bases and 3 bases, with 22 bases remaining between them. This CDR3 is built from 17 residues. The CDR3 region is CASRQGQITVITDTQYF. As DNA, the CDR3 is TGCGCCAGCAGACAGGGTCAGATTACGGTCATAACAGATACGCAGTATTTT.

This clonotype was counted ten times or more. The chain is built from TRBV9 and TRBJ1-5; D remains unclear. V lost 0 bases and J 3 bases, leaving 10 bases between the germline ends. The CDR3 loop spans 15 amino acids. Germline assignment: CDR1 SGDLS and CDR2 YYNGEE. CDR3 bases: TGTGCCAGCAGCGTAGATGGGCGCATCAATCAGCCCCAGCATTTT. Protein sequence: CASSVDGRINQPQHF.

Comment on this clonotype: This sequence may be a read error, since a much larger clone differs from it by one base. The CDR3 does not close with the conserved phenylalanine or tryptophan, likely indicating a read error. V gene TRBV7-3 combines with J gene TRBJ1-6; D remains unclear. Trimming pared 5 bases from V and 7 bases from J, leaving 9 bases between. The germline gives CDR1 SGHTA, CDR2 FQGTGA. This CDR3 region has 13 residues. CDR3 DNA: TGTGCCAGCAGCCCGGGCCTAAATTCACCCCTCCACTGT. It encodes CASSPGLNSPLHC.

This clonotype was seen ten or more times. The gene calls are TRBV9 and TRBJ2-1, with 10 bases fitting TRBD2. The CDR3 is 18 amino acids. The ends lost 0 bases at V and 12 bases at J; junction bases unmatched: 18. Germline values: CDR1 SGDLS, CDR2 YYNGEE. The CDR3 nucleotides read TGTGCCAGCAGCGTAGGAACCGGTAGCGGGGGGAGCGTCATTGGGCAGTTCTTC. It codes for CASSVGTGSGGSVIGQFF.

This clonotype was detected ten times or more. The chain is built from TRBV9 and TRBJ1-2; 7 bases map to TRBD1. Germline V gene data show CDR1 as SGDLS and CDR2 as YYNGEE. V was pared by 3 bases and J by 9 bases, with 11 bases of the junction left unmatched. The CDR3 is made up of 14 amino acids. CDR3 protein: CASSATGTARRYTF. CDR3 coding DNA: TGTGCCAGCAGCGCTACAGGGACAGCTAGGCGCTACACCTTC.

This clonotype occurred many times. The chain is built from TRBV15 and TRBJ2-2; possible D gene TRBD2, 6 bases. Germline CDR1 LNHNV, CDR2 YYDKDF (reference sequence). Between the trimmed V and J ends, which lost 7 bases and 0 bases, there was a span of 15 bases. This CDR3 region has 16 residues. This chain's CDR3 is CATTRGKGANTGELFF. DNA of the CDR3: TGTGCCACCACCCGGGGGAAAGGAGCGAACACCGGGGAGCTGTTTTTT. Filled out from reference TRBV15 and TRBJ2-2, the complete variable domain reads DAMVIQNPRYQVTQFGKPVTLSCSQTLNHNVMYWYQQKSSQAPKLLFHYYDKDFNNEADTPDNFQSRRPNTSFCFLDIRSPGLGDTAMYLCATTRGKGANTGELFFGEGSRLTVL.

This clonotype has ten or more counts. The V and J genes are TRBV6-6 and TRBJ2-5; D possibly matches TRBD1 or TRBD2 (7 bases each). This CDR3 region has 15 residues. The V gene lost 6 bases and the J gene lost 11 bases, with 25 bases spanning the gap. Germline V gives CDR1 MNHNY, CDR2 SVGAGI (reference sequence). CDR3 region: CASRASRGGSEEQYF. Here the CDR3 DNA reads TGTGCCAGCAGGGCCTCCAGGGGGGGGTCCGAGGAGCAGTACTTC.

This chain connects TRBV3-1 to TRBJ1-1, with 7 bases aligning to TRBD1. The CDR3 sequence is 14 residues long. V was pared by 4 bases and J by 7 bases, with 9 bases of the junction left unmatched. The germline V gene has CDR1 LGHDT and CDR2 YNNKEL (reference sequence). The CDR3: CASSLGQASGEAFF. In nucleotides, the CDR3 is TGTGCCAGCAGCCTCGGACAGGCAAGTGGTGAAGCTTTCTTT.

This clonotype was counted at least ten times. The chain joins TRBV9 to TRBJ2-7; 10 bases fit TRBD1. The trim removed 3 bases at V and 3 bases at J, leaving 3 bases unmatched. Per germline, CDR1 SGDLS and CDR2 YYNGEE. This CDR3 is 14 amino acids long. CDR3 loop: CASSGGQGGYEQYF. The CDR3 coding sequence is TGTGCCAGCAGCGGCGGACAGGGGGGCTACGAGCAGTACTTC.

Comments on this clonotype: A read error is possible here, since a much larger clone lies one base away. This rearrangement joins TRBV24-1 to TRBJ2-3, with D possibly matching TRBD1 (5 bases). The CDR3 is 13 residues long. Germline CDR1 is KGHDR and CDR2 is SFDVKD. The CDR3 is CATSAQGTDTRYF. In DNA form, the CDR3 reads TGTGCCACCAGTGCCCAGGGAACAGATACGCGGTATTTT.

This rearrangement joins TRBV7-9 to TRBJ1-4; D uncertain. Germline V CDR1 and CDR2: SEHNR, FQNEAQ (reference sequence). V was clipped by 11 bases and J by 8 bases, with 21 bases between them. The CDR3 is 14 residues long. CDR3 in DNA: TGTGCCTGGAGTGTAGGGCAGTTACAGGAAAAACTGTTTTTT. It yields the protein CAWSVGQLQEKLFF.

Only a few counts were recorded for this clonotype. The chain joins TRBV5-1 to TRBJ2-3; no definite D call. Per the germline V gene, CDR1 is SGHRS and CDR2 is YFSETQ. The CDR3 is 19 amino acids. Trimming left V 0 bases short and J 0 bases short, with 20 bases between. The CDR3 protein is CASSLAARKNRVSTDTQYF. The CDR3 region has the DNA TGCGCCAGCAGCTTGGCCGCTCGAAAAAACAGAGTTAGCACAGATACGCAGTATTTT.

The chain joins TRBV20-1 to TRBJ2-5; no clear D. Per germline, CDR1 DFQATT and CDR2 SNEGSKA (reference sequence). There are 13 residues in the CDR3. V was clipped by 2 bases and J by 0 bases, with 7 bases between them. In nucleotides, the CDR3 is TGCAGTGCTAGAAAATGGCACCAAGAGACCCAGTACTTC. It translates to CSARKWHQETQYF.

This clonotype was recorded many times. The J gene is TRBJ2-5, the V gene TRBV7-9; D not resolved. Germline loops: CDR1 SEHNR, CDR2 FQNEAQ (reference sequence). V lost 1 base, J lost 2 bases, and 8 bases lay in between. This CDR3 has 14 amino acids. The CDR3 region has the DNA TGTGCCAGCAGCTTAGAGGGCAGGCAAGAGACCCAGTACTTC. This translates into CASSLEGRQETQYF.

The table lists this clonotype with a few counts. The V call is TRBV12-3 or TRBV12-4, the J call TRBJ2-7; TRBD2 agrees at 8 bases. The CDR3 length is 13 residues. V was pared by 8 bases and J by 6 bases, with 9 bases of the junction left unmatched. The CDR3 region is CASGMTSAREQYF. The DNA for the CDR3 is TGTGCCAGCGGAATGACTAGCGCTCGCGAGCAGTACTTC.

This clonotype showed up many times. This CDR3 is CSASLDSWGSYEQYF. The DNA for the CDR3 is TGCAGTGCTAGCTTGGACAGTTGGGGGTCCTACGAGCAGTACTTC. This sequence joins TRBV20-1 and TRBJ2-7; D is perhaps TRBD1 (6 bases). The CDR3 contains 15 residues. Trimming pared 3 bases from V and 1 base from J, leaving 16 bases between. Germline values: CDR1 DFQATT, CDR2 SNEGSKA (reference sequence).

The V call is TRBV28, the J call TRBJ2-5; 8 bases align to TRBD2. V was clipped by 8 bases and J by 2 bases; unmatched bases: 13. This CDR3 contains 16 residues. The germline V gene has CDR1 MDHEN and CDR2 SYDVKM. DNA of the CDR3: TGTGCCAGCCCCCCAAGCGGGAGAGTCGATCAAGAGACCCAGTACTTC. Its protein is CASPPSGRVDQETQYF. Based on the CDR3 plus reference TRBV28 and TRBJ2-5, the full variable domain is DVKVTQSSRYLVKRTGEKVFLECVQDMDHENMFWYRQDPGLGLRLIYFSYDVKMKEKGDIPEGYSVSREKKERFSLILESASTNQTSMYLCASPPSGRVDQETQYFGPGTRLLVL.

This clonotype was detected many times. This chain connects TRBV29-1 to TRBJ2-4, with D perhaps assigned TRBD1 or TRBD2 (7 bases each). The CDR3 spans 14 residues. The germline V and J ends were trimmed by 4 bases and 7 bases, with 17 bases remaining between them. In germline, CDR1 is SQVTM, CDR2 ANQGSEA. CDR3 in DNA: TGCAGCGTTGGGGGGAGGGGGCGGGGGAACATTCAGTACTTC. It specifies CSVGGRGRGNIQYF.